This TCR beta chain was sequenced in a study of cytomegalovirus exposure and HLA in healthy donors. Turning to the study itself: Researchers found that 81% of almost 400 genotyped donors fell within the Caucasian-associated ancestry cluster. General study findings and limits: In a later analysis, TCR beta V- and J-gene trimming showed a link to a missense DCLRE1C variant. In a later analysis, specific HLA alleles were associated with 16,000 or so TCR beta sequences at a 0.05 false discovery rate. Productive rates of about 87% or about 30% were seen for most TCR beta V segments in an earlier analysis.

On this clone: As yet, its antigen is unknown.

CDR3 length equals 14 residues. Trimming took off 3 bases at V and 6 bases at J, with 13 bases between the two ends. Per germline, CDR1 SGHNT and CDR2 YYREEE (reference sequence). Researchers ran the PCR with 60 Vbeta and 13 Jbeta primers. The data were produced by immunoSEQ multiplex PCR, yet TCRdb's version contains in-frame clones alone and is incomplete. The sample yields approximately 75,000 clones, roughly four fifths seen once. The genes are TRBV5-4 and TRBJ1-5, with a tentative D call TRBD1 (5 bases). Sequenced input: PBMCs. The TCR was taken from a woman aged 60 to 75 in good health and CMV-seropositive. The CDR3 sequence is CASSWGGVGQPQHF. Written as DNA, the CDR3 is TGTGCCAGCAGCTGGGGAGGGGTCGGTCAGCCCCAGCATTTT. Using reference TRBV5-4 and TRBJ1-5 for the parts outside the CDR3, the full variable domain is ETGVTQSPTHLIKTRGQQVTLRCSSQSGHNTVSWYQQALGQGPQFIFQYYREEENGRGNFPPRFSGLQFPNYSSELNVNALELDDSALYLCASSWGGVGQPQHFGDGTRLSIL.